The source of this T cell receptor beta chain is a study of early T cells in non-severe SARS-CoV-2 infection. About the research overall: Sequencing targeted bulk RNA from unsorted whole blood, leaving chains unpaired.

Attachment of unique molecular identifiers was made to individual cDNA molecules. From the 5' RACE reads, TCRdb called clonotypes with MiXCR, one entry per CDR3 protein. Here the sample spans about 43,000 distinct CDR3 sequences, about 11% being singletons. Comment on this clonotype: What it recognizes is unknown.

The CDR3 loop spans 14 amino acids. General study results and limits: VDJdb-based matching was biased toward anti-spike CD8 responses and missed private and CD4 specificities.

The TCR was taken from an adult who was a healthcare worker with PCR-confirmed SARS-CoV-2 infection or an uninfected control (not recorded which). This chain connects TRBV3-2 to TRBJ2-1; TRBD1 is the table's D call and was not checked against the DNA. TRBV3-2 is recorded as a pseudogene. Sequencing was done on a sample of whole blood. Here the CDR3 DNA reads TGTGCCAGCAGCCACCCGACAGGGGCAAATGAGCAGTTCTTC. Protein product: CASSHPTGANEQFF.